This T cell receptor (beta chain) was documented in a study of T cell responses to AZD1222 COVID-19 vaccine. The study, taken as a whole, reports: Reports indicate that nearly half of spike-specific TCRs are directed at unmutated variant regions. After two AZD1222 doses, spike-specific TCR breadth and depth rose versus day 0. Donors skewed white British and female; clonal diversity was possibly underestimated.

Comment on this clone: Its antigen remains unidentified.

The germline gives CDR1 KGHSH, CDR2 LQKENI. The V gene lost 6 bases and the J gene lost 1 base, with 9 bases spanning the gap. The CDR3 totals 13 residues. Data came from immunoSEQ multiplex PCR; TCRdb stores just in-frame clones and leaves some out. This sample has about 210,000 clones, with around 94% found just once. The sequence came from an adult who received the MenACWY meningococcal vaccine as a control. The sample in question was peripheral blood, obtained 28 days after the second dose of the MenACWY control vaccine. V gene TRBV18 combines with J gene TRBJ1-1; D not resolved. The CDR3 reads CASSGAENTEAFF. In DNA form, the CDR3 reads TGTGCCAGCTCGGGAGCAGAGAACACTGAAGCTTTCTTT. Together with reference TRBV18 and TRBJ1-1, the CDR3 gives the full variable domain: NAGVMQNPRHLVRRRGQEARLRCSPMKGHSHVYWYRQLPEEGLKFMVYLQKENIIDESGMPKERFSAEFPKEGPSILRIQQVVRGDSAAYFCASSGAENTEAFFGQGTRLTVV.